The source of this TCR beta chain is a study of blood T cells in healthy people across ages. Findings and caveats of the study: Higher diversity, along with more naive CD4+ cells, distinguished long-lived donors from aged donors.

The study recruited healthy Caucasian donors from Russia who were aged roughly 6 to 100. Samples each had at least 5 micrograms of total RNA extracted. Alongside a J-beta primer mix, a sample-barcoded 5' primer served in a second PCR lasting roughly 7 to 12 cycles. MiXCR, applied by TCRdb to the 5' RACE reads, yields one record per CDR3 protein. The repertoire holds 700,000 to 900,000 distinct CDR3 sequences, with roughly 50% as singletons. A remark on this clonotype: What it binds is not known.

The CDR3 has 18 amino acids. CDR1 and CDR2 from the germline V gene are KGHSH and LQKENI. Trimming took 2 bases from V and 1 from J; bases not matched to a gene: 10. Material for sequencing was blood. The sequence came from a man older than 75 in good health. J is TRBJ2-1 and V is TRBV18; 8 positions agree with TRBD1. The CDR3 is CASSPGLGRTGSYNEQFF. For the CDR3, the DNA is TGTGCCAGCTCACCAGGGTTGGGCCGGACAGGGTCCTACAATGAGCAGTTCTTC.